This passage covers 32 T cell receptor beta chains from one sample sequenced in a study of T cells in Graves' hyperthyroidism and ophthalmopathy. Template material for amplifying TCR beta CDR3 regions consisted of RNA transcripts. During a first-round RT-PCR of the TCR CDR3, the HTBI primer set was used. TCRdb re-called the multiplex PCR reads through MiXCR, storing one row per CDR3 protein. The repertoire holds about 840,000 distinct CDR3 sequences, with 35% to 40% as singletons. Sequenced material: blood. These receptor sequences come from a man aged 18 to 29 with Graves' hyperthyroidism.

In its sample, this clonotype was seen a few times. The germline gene is not matched at one end of the junction; a read error may be the cause. The CDR3 protein is CASSYGDGIYGYTF. For the CDR3, the DNA is TGTGCCAGCAGTTACGGGGACGGTATCTATGGCTACACCTTC. The chain employs TRBV10-3 and TRBJ1-2, with D possibly being TRBD1 (5 bases). This CDR3 comprises 14 residues. Germline CDR1 and CDR2: ENHRY and SYGVKD.

There are many counts of this clonotype. This chain links TRBV5-1 with TRBJ1-4, with D unclear. The CDR3 sequence is 15 residues long. Germline CDR1 reads SGHRS; CDR2 reads YFSETQ. Trimming took 0 bases from V and 6 from J, leaving 12 bases between them. This chain's CDR3 is CASSLADGRHEKLFF. In nucleotides, the CDR3 is TGCGCCAGCAGCTTGGCGGACGGACGCCATGAAAAACTGTTTTTT.

On this clonotype itself: This may be a read error, as it is one base from a much larger clone. The gene calls are TRBV29-1 and TRBJ2-7; D possibly corresponds to TRBD1 (5 bases). Per germline, CDR1 SQVTM and CDR2 ANQGSEA. The CDR3 runs to 13 residues. CDR3 in DNA: TGCAGCGTTGGGCAGGGATTTTCCTGCGAGCAGTACTTC. Its protein is CSVGQGFSCEQYF.

Ten or more counts support this clonotype. This chain links TRBV10-3 with TRBJ1-4, with 10 bases matching TRBD1. The CDR3 consists of 15 residues. Trimming at V came to 3 bases and at J to 7 bases, leaving 5 bases not matched to a gene. The germline CDR1 and CDR2 sequences are ENHRY and SYGVKD. CDR3 coding DNA: TGTGCCATCAGTGACCGGGACAGGGGTAGTGAAAAACTGTTTTTT. Translated, it gives CAISDRDRGSEKLFF.

The chain links TRBV2 to TRBJ1-2; TRBD1 might be the D (5 bases). CDR3 length: 12 amino acids. Germline V CDR1 and CDR2: SNHLY, FYNNEI. The V end lost 7 bases, the J end lost 5 bases, and 11 bases lay between the germline ends. DNA of the CDR3: TGTGCCAGCATACACGGGACTTATGGCTACACCTTC. This encodes CASIHGTYGYTF.

This clonotype was counted a few times. The V gene is TRBV12-3 or TRBV12-4, the J gene TRBJ1-6, with unresolved D. The CDR3 extends over 14 amino acids. V was trimmed by 3 bases and J by 11 bases, leaving 14 bases between them. The CDR3 DNA follows: TGTGCCAGCAGTTTCTGGAGGCGCCGGGCACCCCTCCACTTT. As protein: CASSFWRRRAPLHF.

The gene calls are TRBV7-9 and TRBJ1-1; TRBD1 matches 7 bases. Germline V gives CDR1 SEHNR, CDR2 FQNEAQ (reference sequence). With 6 bases clipped from V and 0 bases from J, the junction kept 7 bases outside the gene matches. The CDR3 runs 15 residues. The CDR3 sequence is CASRNATGMNTEAFF. The CDR3 DNA is TGTGCCAGCAGAAACGCGACAGGGATGAACACTGAAGCTTTCTTT.

This chain connects TRBV28 to TRBJ1-6, with D possibly being TRBD1 (6 bases). Trimming removed 8 bases from V and 6 bases from J, with 11 bases in between. Germline V gene data show CDR1 as MDHEN and CDR2 as SYDVKM. The CDR3 runs 13 residues. For the CDR3, the DNA is TGTGCCAGCGGGCCGGACAGTAATTCACCCCTCCACTTT. Protein product: CASGPDSNSPLHF.

There are many counts of this clonotype. The junction does not match germline at one end; this may be a read error. V and J are TRBV2 and TRBJ1-1, with 7 positions matching TRBD1. This CDR3 has 12 residues. In germline, CDR1 is SNHLY, CDR2 FYNNEI. CDR3 in DNA: TGTGCCACCAGTAACAGGGGCACTGAAGCTTTCTTT. Translation: CATSNRGTEAFF.

With regard to this clonotype: Sequence at one end of the junction differs from germline and may be a read error. V usage is TRBV10-3 and J usage is TRBJ1-5; possibly TRBD1 for D (6 bases). The germline V gene encodes CDR1 ENHRY and CDR2 SYGVKD. The CDR3 runs to 17 residues. CDR3 sequence: CASSDWTVGYSNQPQHF. The CDR3 DNA follows: TGTGCCAGCAGTGATTGGACAGTGGGGTATAGCAATCAGCCCCAGCATTTT.

The table lists this clonotype with a count of one. This sequence may be a read error, since a much larger clone differs from it by one base. The chain links TRBV7-6 to TRBJ2-5, with D tentatively TRBD1 (6 bases). Trimming took off 6 bases at V and 3 bases at J, with 14 bases between the two ends. This CDR3 has 14 amino acids. CDR1 SGHVS and CDR2 FNYEAQ come from the germline V gene. CDR3 DNA: TGTGCCAGCAGGCAACATGGGGGCGAAGAGACCCAGTACTTC. Its protein is CASRQHGGEETQYF.

This clonotype was found a few times. The chain recombines TRBV12-3 or TRBV12-4 with TRBJ2-7; no clear D gene. The CDR3 length is 13 residues. Trimming stripped 7 bases from V and 1 base from J, with 11 bases between. CDR3 sequence (DNA): TGTGCCAGCACCTTGGATCTATCCTACGAGCAGTACTTC. Its translation: CASTLDLSYEQYF.

This chain links TRBV7-3 with TRBJ1-1; D unclear. V lost 5 bases and J lost 0, with 16 bases in between. Germline CDR1 is SGHTA and CDR2 is FQGTGA. The CDR3 is 16 amino acids. CDR3 nucleotides: TGTGCCAGCAGCCACACTCGCGTTTTGATGAACACTGAAGCTTTCTTT. It encodes CASSHTRVLMNTEAFF.

This rearrangement joins TRBV29-1 to TRBJ1-1, with unresolved D. Germline CDR1 reads SQVTM; CDR2 reads ANQGSEA. Between the trimmed V and J ends, which lost 4 bases and 5 bases, there was a span of 8 bases. The CDR3 spans 11 residues. This CDR3 reads CSVVKKTEAFF. CDR3 DNA: TGCAGCGTTGTAAAGAAGACTGAAGCTTTCTTT. The variable domain in full, with the rest retrieved from reference TRBV29-1 and TRBJ1-1, is SAVISQKPSRDICQRGTSLTIQCQVDSQVTMMFWYRQQPGQSLTLIATANQGSEATYESGFVIDKFPISRPNLTFSTLTVSNMSPEDSSIYLCSVVKKTEAFFGQGTRLTVV.

The V gene is TRBV6-6, the J gene TRBJ1-5; D remains ambiguous. V was shortened by 7 bases and J by 4 bases, with 14 bases between the two germline ends. This CDR3 region has 14 residues. The V gene's germline CDR1 is MNHNY and CDR2 SVGAGI (reference sequence). Here the CDR3 reads CASTRSEGNQPQHF. CDR3 nucleotides: TGTGCCAGCACCCGTTCTGAGGGTAATCAGCCCCAGCATTTT.

This clonotype showed up just a few times. The V and J genes are TRBV6-6 and TRBJ2-7, with D perhaps matching TRBD1 or TRBD2 (6 bases each). V gave up 7 bases and J gave up 5 bases, with 12 bases separating them. Per germline, CDR1 MNHNY and CDR2 SVGAGI (reference sequence). The CDR3 is made up of 12 amino acids. CDR3 coding DNA: TGTGCCAGCACCCCGAGGGGGGACGAGCAGTACTTC. It encodes CASTPRGDEQYF.

This clonotype has a count of ten or more. This sequence joins TRBV5-4 and TRBJ2-5; 8 bases fit TRBD2. With 1 base clipped from V and 2 bases from J, the junction kept 4 bases outside the gene matches. This CDR3 region has 15 residues. Germline lookup yields CDR1 SGHNT and CDR2 YYREEE (reference sequence). DNA for the CDR3: TGTGCCAGCAGCTTGCGGGGGGGCCTGCAAGAGACCCAGTACTTC. Translating it yields CASSLRGGLQETQYF.

This clonotype has ten or more counts. The rearrangement uses TRBV5-1 and TRBJ1-6; 7 positions match TRBD1. Trimming removed 0 bases from V and 8 bases from J; junction bases left unmatched: 5. The CDR3 extends over 15 amino acids. Looked up from germline, CDR1 is SGHRS and CDR2 is YFSETQ. This CDR3 reads CASSLGQGRHSPLHF. The CDR3 coding sequence is TGCGCCAGCAGCTTGGGACAGGGAAGGCATTCACCCCTCCACTTT.

This clonotype was picked up many times. The V gene is TRBV29-1, the J gene TRBJ1-1; D may be TRBD1 (5 bases). Germline V gives CDR1 SQVTM, CDR2 ANQGSEA. Trimming pared 6 bases from V and 1 base from J, leaving 12 bases between. This CDR3 contains 13 residues. CDR3 sequence: CSVGQGRNTEAFF. In nucleotides, the CDR3 is TGCAGCGTGGGCCAGGGAAGGAACACTGAAGCTTTCTTT.

V usage is TRBV9 and J usage is TRBJ1-2, with 7 bases aligning to TRBD1. V shed 3 bases and J 6 bases; nucleotides not matched to a gene: 5. The CDR3 has 13 residues. CDR1 SGDLS and CDR2 YYNGEE come from the germline V gene. CDR3 nucleotides: TGTGCCAGCAGCGGACACAGGGGAGATGGCTACACCTTC. Amino acids: CASSGHRGDGYTF. Looking up the rest from reference TRBV9 and TRBJ1-2 gives the full variable domain: DSGVTQTPKHLITATGQRVTLRCSPRSGDLSVYWYQQSLDQGLQFLIQYYNGEERAKGNILERFSAQQFPDLHSELNLSSLELGDSALYFCASSGHRGDGYTFGSGTRLTVV.

Details on this clonotype: An end of the junction does not agree with germline; a read error may underlie this. Here the CDR3 DNA reads TGCGCCAGCAGCTCGGACACCGGGGAGCTGGTTTTT. Translated, it gives CASSSDTGELVF. V is TRBV5-1 and J is TRBJ2-2; either TRBD1 or TRBD2 may supply D (5 bases each). The CDR3 spans 12 residues. Looked up from germline, CDR1 is SGHRS and CDR2 is YFSETQ.

This clonotype showed up many times. The chain recombines TRBV29-1 with TRBJ1-3, with D tentatively TRBD1 (5 bases). Germline V lookup: CDR1 SQVTM, CDR2 ANQGSEA. Trimming pared 4 bases from V and 1 base from J, leaving 11 bases between. This CDR3 has 14 residues. The CDR3 DNA is TGCAGCGTTGTTGGGGGGAGGTCTGGAAACACCATATATTTT. It yields the protein CSVVGGRSGNTIYF.

This clonotype was detected a few times. The CDR3 spells CASKRGASGRSTYEQYF. The CDR3 DNA sequence: TGTGCCAGCAAGAGGGGGGCTAGCGGGAGATCCACCTACGAGCAGTACTTC. The chain employs TRBV6-1 and TRBJ2-7; TRBD2 matches at 10 bases. The CDR3 is made up of 17 amino acids. CDR1 and CDR2 from the germline V gene are MNHNS and SASEGT. The trim removed 7 bases at V and 2 bases at J, leaving 14 bases unmatched.

The table lists this clonotype with a few counts. The CDR3 region is CSARDAVDRGENSPLHF. The CDR3 coding sequence is TGCAGTGCTAGAGATGCCGTCGACAGGGGAGAGAATTCACCCCTCCACTTT. The chain couples TRBV20-1 to TRBJ1-6; 8 bases align to TRBD1. CDR3 length equals 17 residues. The germline V gene has CDR1 DFQATT and CDR2 SNEGSKA (reference sequence). V lost 0 bases and J lost 7; bases outside the gene matches: 11.

On this clonotype: Germline is not matched at one junction end, which may reflect a read error. The chain recombines TRBV7-2 with TRBJ1-3; tentative D call: TRBD1 (5 bases). Germline V gene lookup returns CDR1 SGHTA and CDR2 FQGNSA. The CDR3 is 16 amino acids. The CDR3 spells CASSQGRQLSGNTIYF. CDR3 in DNA: TGCGCCAGCAGCCAAGGCCGACAGCTCTCTGGAAACACCATATATTTT.

This clonotype was observed at least ten times. The rearrangement uses TRBV29-1 and TRBJ2-5; 9 bases are a match to TRBD2. From germline, CDR1 is SQVTM and CDR2 ANQGSEA. The length of the CDR3 is 13 residues. The trim removed 7 bases at V and 3 bases at J, leaving 6 bases unmatched. CDR3 nucleotides: TGCAGCGGCCTGCTAGCGGGAAAAGAGACCCAGTACTTC. Its protein is CSGLLAGKETQYF.

This clonotype was counted between two and nine times. The gene calls are TRBV9 and TRBJ1-1, with D possibly being TRBD1 (5 bases). Germline V gene data show CDR1 as SGDLS and CDR2 as YYNGEE. The CDR3 consists of 11 residues. V lost 7 bases and J 6 bases, leaving 10 bases between the germline ends. The CDR3 is CASAGGAEAFF. Written as DNA, the CDR3 is TGTGCCAGCGCGGGGGGGGCTGAAGCTTTCTTT.

V and J are TRBV4-3 and TRBJ1-1, with 7 nucleotides matching TRBD1. Trimming at V came to 1 base and at J to 3 bases, leaving 8 bases not matched to a gene. CDR1 LGHNA and CDR2 YSLEER come from the germline V gene. The CDR3 has 16 residues. CDR3 amino acids: CASSQARDTGDTEAFF. The CDR3 nucleotides read TGCGCCAGCAGCCAAGCTCGCGATACAGGGGACACTGAAGCTTTCTTT.

This clonotype was detected a few times. This chain links TRBV6-5 with TRBJ2-7; D might be TRBD2 (5 bases). Deletions cut 3 bases from V and 5 bases from J, with 11 bases between. Germline values: CDR1 MNHEY, CDR2 SVGAGI. This CDR3 comprises 13 residues. CDR3 sequence reads: CASSYRGFNEQYF. CDR3 nucleotides: TGTGCCAGCAGTTATCGGGGTTTTAACGAGCAGTACTTC.

The chain has TRBV5-1 and TRBJ1-4; D is unclear. Germline CDR1 is SGHRS and CDR2 is YFSETQ. V was cut by 3 bases and J by 7 bases, with 13 bases left in between. This CDR3 has 14 amino acids. DNA of the CDR3: TGCGCCAGCAGCTGGAGGGAGTTCGGTGAAAAACTGTTTTTT. Its translation is CASSWREFGEKLFF.

The table lists this clonotype with many counts. V is TRBV19 and J is TRBJ1-5; D is possibly TRBD1 (5 bases). V was shortened by 3 bases and J by 3 bases, with 12 bases between the two germline ends. CDR1 and CDR2 (germline): LNHDA, SQIVND (reference sequence). The CDR3 totals 15 residues. The CDR3 coding sequence is TGTGCCAGTAGTATTCTAGGGGAGATCAATCAGCCCCAGCATTTT. Its protein product is CASSILGEINQPQHF.

This clonotype was seen a handful of times. The V call is TRBV9, the J call TRBJ2-2; TRBD1 aligns across 7 bases. The V gene end was trimmed by 2 bases and the J gene end by 5 bases; junction bases not matched to a gene: 9. CDR1 is SGDLS, CDR2 YYNGEE, per germline. The CDR3 contains 16 residues. This chain's CDR3 is CASSVRQGVDTGELFF. Written as DNA, the CDR3 is TGTGCCAGCAGCGTGAGACAGGGAGTAGATACCGGGGAGCTGTTTTTT.